This paragraph covers one T cell receptor (beta chain) sequence. Its antigen is unknown. These data come from a study of vaccination effects on CD4 cells after COVID-19. Study-wide results and limits: Only 1 of 255 vaccine-induced clones from healthy vaccinees cross-reacted with common cold coronaviruses.

Using immunoSEQ multiplex PCR, the repertoire was profiled, and TCRdb retains in-frame clones only, with some absent. The sample yields tens of thousands of clones, around 70% seen once. Expansion of antigen-specific CD4+ T cells with viral peptide pools was carried out by the ViraFEST assay before sequencing. A 10-day culture period preceded the isolation of CD4+ T cells. Germline V gives CDR1 SGDLS, CDR2 YYNGEE. The CDR3 length is 17 residues. V shed 2 bases and J 2 bases; nucleotides not matched to a gene: 9. This chain links TRBV9 with TRBJ2-1; 8 bases align to TRBD2. Sample: CD4+ T cells from PBMCs cultured with HCoV-229E spike peptides, taken before COVID-19 vaccination. The clonotype originates from a human donor who received a COVID-19 vaccine. The CDR3 nucleotides are TGTGCCAGCAGCGTCCCCTTAGCGGGATCCCCCTACAATGAGCAGTTCTTC. Translated: CASSVPLAGSPYNEQFF.